This record concerns one TCR beta chain sequence. What it recognizes is unknown. These data come from a study of T cell repertoires in cytomegalovirus infection. TCRdb reprocessed the reads with MiXCR, giving one entry per CDR3 protein. The sample lists roughly 570,000 distinct CDR3 sequences, roughly 42% occurring once. The CDR3 spans 14 residues. Germline CDR1 reads SGHNT; CDR2 reads YENEEA. Trimming pared 6 bases from V and 6 bases from J, leaving 15 bases between. Source: cultured PBMCs, taken from culture after CMV antigen stimulation. The clonotype comes from a human donor in good health (CMV status not recorded). Some clones in this sample may be carry-over from other donors' samples. The J gene is TRBJ2-1, the V gene TRBV11-3, with D possibly being TRBD1 or TRBD2 (5 bases each). CDR3 nucleotide sequence: TGTGCCAGCAGTGCCGGGGCAGGGTCCAATGAGCAGTTCTTC. It specifies CASSAGAGSNEQFF.